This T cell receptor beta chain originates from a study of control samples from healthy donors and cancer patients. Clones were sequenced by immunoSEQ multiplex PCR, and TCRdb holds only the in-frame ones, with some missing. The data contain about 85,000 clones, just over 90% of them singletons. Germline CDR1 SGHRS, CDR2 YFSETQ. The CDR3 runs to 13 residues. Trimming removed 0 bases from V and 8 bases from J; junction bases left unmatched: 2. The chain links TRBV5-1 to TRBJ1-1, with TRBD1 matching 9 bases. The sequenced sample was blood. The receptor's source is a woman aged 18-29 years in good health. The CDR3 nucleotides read TGCGCCAGCAGCTTGGACAGGGGGCGGGAAGCTTTCTTT. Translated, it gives CASSLDRGREAFF.